Presented here are 29 T cell receptor beta chains from one specimen sequenced in a study of shared clonotypes between healthy human individuals (dated by TCRdb to the early 2020s). Preparation of the library involved the immunoSEQ multiplex PCR assay. What TCRdb holds here is the immuneACCESS table cut down to in-frame rearrangements. Part of the clones is not present; checked against another copy, under half of the missing clones reflect an unresolved V gene, and the others are unexplained. Across this sample there are 550,000 to 700,000 clones, with 73% seen only once. Clones ranked in the top ten supply under 2% of the sample. The specimen was memory CD4+ T cells sorted from blood. What the cell subset or site label conveys for this sample: CD45RA-negative fraction. These TCRs come from a woman between 25 and 40 years old in good health.

The genes are TRBV4-1 and TRBJ1-4, with 7 bases lining up with TRBD1. The CDR3 covers 16 residues. The junction had 13 bases not matched to a gene; V was cut back by 4 bases and J by 8 bases. CDR1 is MGHRA, CDR2 YSYEKL, per germline. CDR3 in DNA: TGCGCCAGCAGCCCCATATTGACAGGGTTTACGGAAAAACTGTTTTTT. This codes for CASSPILTGFTEKLFF.

Many counts were recorded for this clone. Other DNA sequences of this sample code for an identical CDR3. J is TRBJ2-1 and V is TRBV5-1; perhaps TRBD2 as D (5 bases). Germline CDR1 and CDR2: SGHRS and YFSETQ. This CDR3 is 15 amino acids long. V was shortened by 4 bases and J by 0 bases, with 11 bases between the two germline ends. The CDR3 region is CASSPDSSSYNEQFF. The CDR3 region has the DNA TGCGCCAGCAGCCCGGACTCGAGCTCCTACAATGAGCAGTTCTTC.

The genes are TRBV5-8 and TRBJ2-1; 7 nucleotides align to TRBD1. CDR1 SGHTS and CDR2 YDEGEE come from the germline V gene. J gave up 2 bases and V 2 bases, and 4 bases lay outside the gene matches. The length of the CDR3 is 15 residues. CDR3 residues: CASSFDRAPYNEQFF. DNA for the CDR3: TGTGCCAGCAGCTTCGACAGGGCTCCCTACAATGAGCAGTTCTTC.

The chain is built from TRBV11-1 and TRBJ1-1; D is unresolved. The CDR3 runs 14 residues. Germline values: CDR1 SGHAT, CDR2 FQDESV (reference sequence). V lost 2 bases and J 2 bases, leaving 9 bases between the germline ends. The CDR3 DNA follows: TGTGCCAGCAGCTTATTCTTGGGAAACACTGAAGCTTTCTTT. It codes for CASSLFLGNTEAFF.

This clone turned up a few times. The chain joins TRBV18 to TRBJ2-5; D remains unclear. CDR3 length equals 13 residues. Trimming removed 3 bases at V and 5 bases at J, with 10 bases between. Germline CDR1 KGHSH, CDR2 LQKENI. The CDR3 loop reads CASSPASWETQYF. For the CDR3, the DNA is TGTGCCAGCTCACCTGCGAGTTGGGAGACCCAGTACTTC.

V gene TRBV28 combines with J gene TRBJ1-2; D uncertain. Germline CDR1 and CDR2: MDHEN and SYDVKM. The CDR3 totals 14 residues. Trimming pared 7 bases from V and 4 bases from J, leaving 16 bases between. This CDR3 is CASTRTYSAYGYTF. DNA of the CDR3: TGTGCCAGCACCCGGACCTACAGCGCCTATGGCTACACCTTC.

V usage is TRBV7-8 and J usage is TRBJ2-3; no clear D gene. This CDR3 is 14 amino acids long. Germline V CDR1 and CDR2: SGHVS, FQNEAQ. Trimming left V 0 bases short and J 5 bases short, with 9 bases between. CDR3 nucleotides: TGTGCCAGCAGCTTAGCGCCAGCCGGAGATACGCAGTATTTT. It codes for CASSLAPAGDTQYF.

The V and J genes are TRBV28 and TRBJ2-7; 8 bases are shared with TRBD1. The CDR3 sequence is 16 residues long. The J segment lost 2 bases and the V segment lost 7 bases, leaving 13 bases of the junction unmatched. CDR1 is MDHEN and CDR2 is SYDVKM in the germline V gene. The CDR3 reads CASTSTGTGPTYEQYF. The CDR3 nucleotides are TGTGCCAGCACCTCCACCGGGACAGGTCCAACCTACGAGCAGTACTTC.

V gene TRBV6-5 combines with J gene TRBJ1-5; perhaps TRBD1 as D (6 bases). Germline V lookup: CDR1 MNHEY, CDR2 SVGAGI. The CDR3 covers 14 residues. V lost 6 bases, J lost 0 bases, and 9 bases lay in between. In nucleotides, the CDR3 is TGTGCCAGCAGACGGGACATTAGCAATCAGCCCCAGCATTTT. It yields the protein CASRRDISNQPQHF.

V and J are TRBV11-2 and TRBJ1-1; TRBD1 matches at 8 bases. The CDR3 runs 15 residues. Germline CDR1 reads SGHAT; CDR2 reads FQNNGV. After removal of 0 bases from V and 5 bases from J, the junction contained 5 bases not matched to a gene. The CDR3, as DNA: TGTGCCAGCAGCTTAGAGGTCAGGGGGCATACTGAAGCTTTCTTT. It specifies CASSLEVRGHTEAFF.

This chain uses TRBV9 with TRBJ2-7, with TRBD1 identical over 7 bases. Trimming took 5 bases from V and 1 from J; bases not matched to a gene: 3. Germline V gene data show CDR1 as SGDLS and CDR2 as YYNGEE. This CDR3 comprises 13 residues. Here the CDR3 reads CASRGQQSYEQYF. CDR3 bases: TGTGCCAGCAGGGGACAGCAATCCTACGAGCAGTACTTC.

This chain uses TRBV7-2 with TRBJ2-7, with TRBD2 matching 12 bases. This CDR3 comprises 17 residues. Germline values: CDR1 SGHTA, CDR2 FQGNSA. J gave up 3 bases and V 0 bases, and 6 bases lay outside the gene matches. Written as DNA, the CDR3 is TGTGCCAGCAGCTTAGCTTCAGGACTAGCGGGGCTCTACGAGCAGTACTTC. Its protein product is CASSLASGLAGLYEQYF.

This clone was counted only a few times. J is TRBJ2-1 and V is TRBV5-6, with 7 bases aligning to TRBD1. Germline CDR1 SGHDT, CDR2 YYEEEE. CDR3 length: 15 residues. V lost 4 bases, J lost 15 bases, and 19 bases stayed unmatched. This CDR3 is CASSNRDSDSVKRFF. DNA of the CDR3: TGTGCCAGCAGCAACCGGGACAGTGACTCCGTTAAACGGTTCTTC. Variable domain in full (rest from reference TRBV5-6 and TRBJ2-1): DAGVTQSPTHLIKTRGQQVTLRCSPKSGHDTVSWYQQALGQGPQFIFQYYEEEERQRGNFPDRFSGHQFPNYSSELNVNALLLGDSALYLCASSNRDSDSVKRFFGPGTRLTVL.

V is TRBV7-9 and J is TRBJ2-1; no clear D. The CDR3 totals 12 residues. Germline assignment: CDR1 SEHNR and CDR2 FQNEAQ (reference sequence). The V end was cut by 5 bases, the J end by 8 bases, with 10 bases between. The CDR3 DNA reads TGTGCCAGCAGCACTACCTTGGATGAGCAGTTCTTC. Residues: CASSTTLDEQFF.

J is TRBJ2-1 and V is TRBV28; possible D gene TRBD2, 6 bases. Between the trimmed V and J ends, which lost 2 bases and 11 bases, there was a span of 34 bases. CDR3 length: 20 amino acids. Germline V gives CDR1 MDHEN, CDR2 SYDVKM. The CDR3 protein is CASSLLITLAGRQPDRKQFF. Written as DNA, the CDR3 is TGTGCCAGCAGTTTACTTATTACATTGGCGGGGAGGCAGCCCGACCGAAAGCAGTTCTTC.

The chain carries TRBV27 and TRBJ2-3; 10 bases are a match to TRBD2. The CDR3 consists of 14 residues. Germline V CDR1 and CDR2: MNHEY, SMNVEV (reference sequence). V shed 7 bases and J 5 bases; nucleotides not matched to a gene: 6. CDR3 nucleotides: TGTGCCAGCACCCGGACTAGCGGTGAAGATACGCAGTATTTT. Translating gives CASTRTSGEDTQYF.

The gene calls are TRBV4-2 and TRBJ2-7; TRBD2 matches at 8 bases. Germline loops: CDR1 LGHNA, CDR2 YNFKEQ. Trimming removed 0 bases from V and 2 bases from J; junction bases left unmatched: 3. The CDR3 has 15 amino acids. The CDR3 coding sequence is TGTGCCAGCAGCCAAGACCGGGAGGGTCCCTACGAGCAGTACTTC. It encodes CASSQDREGPYEQYF.

The chain links TRBV6-6 to TRBJ2-1, with a weak D call TRBD2 (6 bases). The CDR3 runs 13 residues. The germline V gene encodes CDR1 MNHNY and CDR2 SVGAGI (reference sequence). V lost 5 bases and J 2 bases, leaving 7 bases between the germline ends. The CDR3 here is CASSAGPYNEQFF. The DNA of the CDR3 is TGTGCCAGCAGTGCGGGGCCCTACAATGAGCAGTTCTTC.

This chain connects TRBV5-1 to TRBJ2-5; 8 positions agree with TRBD1. The end of the DNA fits TRBJ2-7 better, so the J call may be wrong. The V gene's germline CDR1 is SGHRS and CDR2 YFSETQ. CDR3 length equals 15 residues. The CDR3 DNA is TGCGCCAGCAGCTTGACTACAGGGGGAAGATACGAGCAGTACTTC. Translation: CASSLTTGGRYEQYF.

Here the CDR3 DNA reads TGTGCCAGCAGCCAAAACACTGAAGCTTTCTTT. Encoded protein: CASSQNTEAFF. The V gene is TRBV7-2, the J gene TRBJ1-1; D ambiguous. V lost 5 bases to trimming and J lost 2 bases, with 3 bases between them. The CDR3 has 11 amino acids. Looked up from germline, CDR1 is SGHTA and CDR2 is FQGNSA.

V usage is TRBV4-1 and J usage is TRBJ2-5; D is ambiguous. This CDR3 is 12 amino acids long. CDR1 and CDR2 from the germline V gene are MGHRA and YSYEKL. V was trimmed by 3 bases and J by 1 base, leaving 3 bases between them. DNA of the CDR3: TGCGCCAGCAGCCACGTCCAAGAGACCCAGTACTTC. It encodes CASSHVQETQYF.

V and J are TRBV28 and TRBJ2-7; D is ambiguous. V was cut by 6 bases and J by 5 bases, with 11 bases left in between. CDR1 is MDHEN and CDR2 is SYDVKM in the germline V gene. This CDR3 has 12 amino acids. CDR3 DNA sequence: TGTGCCAGCAGCCGAACAGCGCACGAGCAGTACTTC. It specifies CASSRTAHEQYF.

This chain links TRBV5-1 with TRBJ2-1, with 8 positions matching TRBD2. Germline CDR1 and CDR2: SGHRS and YFSETQ. This CDR3 comprises 19 residues. V dropped 5 bases and J dropped 9; count of bases not matched to a gene: 25. The CDR3 DNA is TGCGCCAGCAGTCCCTCGGGGGTTGTATACGAGCGGGAGTCGGGTGAGCAGTTCTTC. This translates into CASSPSGVVYERESGEQFF.

The rearrangement uses TRBV18 and TRBJ1-1; unclear D gene. CDR1 is KGHSH, CDR2 LQKENI, per germline. This CDR3 comprises 14 residues. V was pared by 1 base and J by 1 base, with 7 bases between. The CDR3, as DNA: TGTGCCAGCTCACCACGTACGACGAACACTGAAGCTTTCTTT. Residues: CASSPRTTNTEAFF.

The genes are TRBV4-1 and TRBJ1-2; no clear D gene. The CDR3 spans 16 residues. Per germline, CDR1 MGHRA and CDR2 YSYEKL. V was shortened by 0 bases and J by 8 bases, with 19 bases between the two germline ends. The CDR3 spells CASSQDVYPKRTGYTF. The CDR3 DNA is TGCGCCAGCAGCCAAGATGTCTATCCCAAAAGGACGGGCTACACCTTC.

Concerning this clone: Given a far larger clone just one base away, this is likely a sequencing read error. The J gene is TRBJ2-3, the V gene TRBV28; the match to TRBD2 covers 7 bases. The CDR3 covers 14 residues. Per the germline V gene, CDR1 is MDHEN and CDR2 is SYDVKM. This CDR3 reads CVSSKAGFTDTQYF. CDR3 in DNA: TGTGTCAGCAGTAAAGCGGGATTCACAGATACGCAGTATTTT.

The chain employs TRBV7-8 and TRBJ2-7; a possible D gene is TRBD2 (5 bases). The ends were cut back, 1 base at V and 0 bases at J, with 10 bases in the middle. The CDR3 extends over 15 amino acids. The germline gives CDR1 SGHVS, CDR2 FQNEAQ. CDR3 sequence (DNA): TGTGCCAGCAGCTTAGAAGGAGGCCCCTCCTACGAGCAGTACTTC. It translates to CASSLEGGPSYEQYF.

This clone has just a few counts. The rearrangement joins TRBV19 to TRBJ1-5; no clear D. V was shortened by 7 bases and J by 5 bases, with 9 bases between the two germline ends. CDR3 length: 12 residues. Germline lookup yields CDR1 LNHDA and CDR2 SQIVND (reference sequence). CDR3 coding DNA: TGTGCCAGTACGAACGGGGATCAGCCCCAGCATTTT. Protein product: CASTNGDQPQHF.

The chain has TRBV5-6 and TRBJ2-7; no reliable D call. Trimming cost V 2 bases and J 3 bases, with 6 bases left between them. From germline, CDR1 is SGHDT and CDR2 YYEEEE. This CDR3 contains 12 residues. CDR3 residues: CASSFGVYEQYF. The CDR3 DNA sequence: TGTGCCAGCAGCTTTGGGGTCTACGAGCAGTACTTC.